A selection of T cell receptor beta chains follows, all from one sample in a study of regulatory T cells in long-lasting Graves disease. TCRdb re-called the multiplex PCR reads with MiXCR, one entry per CDR3 protein. This table has 560,000 or so distinct CDR3 sequences, about 16% appearing once. This same sample was also part of a study on T cells in Graves' hyperthyroidism and ophthalmopathy.

The sample here was peripheral blood mononuclear cells (PBMCs), taken at new diagnosis, from a patient treated with antithyroid drugs. These TCRs come from a young man with Graves disease. Each CDR3 is given with its conserved first and last residue. A D gene is named only where the DNA matches it firmly. Only part of the rows carry a size: once, few, many, or a class if the clone is expanded.

size	J	D	V	CDR3	DNA
few	TRBJ2-7	.	TRBV6-1	CASSEELGKVYEQYF	TGTGCCAGCAGTGAGGAACTAGGGAAAGTCTACGAGCAGTACTTC
many	TRBJ2-7	.	TRBV7-2	CASSPGGQNYEQYF	TGTGCCAGCAGCCCGGGGGGACAGAACTACGAGCAGTACTTC
many	TRBJ2-7	.	TRBV3-1	CASSQQLFSYEQYF	TGTGCCAGCAGCCAACAACTGTTCTCCTACGAGCAGTACTTC
few	TRBJ2-1	.	TRBV27	CASSLWAGANNEQFF	TGTGCCAGCAGTTTATGGGCAGGGGCGAACAATGAGCAGTTCTTC
.	TRBJ1-1	.	TRBV7-9	CASSLTPMNTEAFF	TGTGCCAGCAGCTTAACCCCCATGAACACTGAAGCTTTCTTT
few	TRBJ2-1	.	TRBV11-1	CASSTLAAAIDNERFF	TGTGCCAGCAGCACATTGGCGGCCGCGATTGACAATGAGCGGTTCTTC
.	TRBJ2-1	TRBD1	TRBV12-3/TRBV12-4	CATIQFGDSYNEQFF	TGTGCCACCATACAGTTTGGGGACAGTTACAATGAGCAGTTCTTC
many	TRBJ2-7	.	TRBV12-3/TRBV12-4	CASSSDREGGREQYF	TGTGCCAGCAGTTCGGACAGGGAGGGAGGTCGCGAGCAGTACTTC
many	TRBJ2-4	.	TRBV11-2	CASSLEVPTPAKNIQYF	TGTGCCAGCAGCTTAGAAGTACCGACACCAGCCAAAAACATTCAGTACTTC
.	TRBJ1-2	.	TRBV11-2	CASSSPKTQINYGYTF	TGTGCCAGCAGCTCCCCCAAAACCCAGATTAACTATGGCTACACCTTC
few	TRBJ1-5	.	TRBV4-1	CASSQVPGGPELDQPQHF	TGCGCCAGCAGCCAAGTACCCGGGGGTCCGGAATTGGATCAGCCCCAGCATTTT
.	TRBJ2-5	.	TRBV12-3/TRBV12-4	CASSFTSAQETQYF	TGTGCCAGCAGTTTCACAAGCGCCCAAGAGACCCAGTACTTC
.	TRBJ2-1	TRBD2	TRBV5-1	CASSLSGATYNEQLF	TGCGCCAGCAGCCTTAGCGGGGCCACCTACAATGAGCAGCTCTTC